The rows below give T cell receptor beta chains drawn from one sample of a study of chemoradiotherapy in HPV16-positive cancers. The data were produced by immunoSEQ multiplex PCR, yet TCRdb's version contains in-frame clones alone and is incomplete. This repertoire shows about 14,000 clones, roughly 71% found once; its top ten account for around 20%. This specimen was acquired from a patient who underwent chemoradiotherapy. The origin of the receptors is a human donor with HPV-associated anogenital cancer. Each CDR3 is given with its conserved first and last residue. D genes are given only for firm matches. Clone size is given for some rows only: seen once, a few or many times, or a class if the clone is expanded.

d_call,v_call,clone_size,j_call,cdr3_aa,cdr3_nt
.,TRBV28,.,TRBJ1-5,CASRRQIPAFPQHF,TGTGCCAGCAGAAGACAGATTCCTGCATTTCCCCAGCATTTT
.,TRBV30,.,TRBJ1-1,CAWSRDPPGPEAFF,TGTGCCTGGAGTAGAGATCCCCCGGGCCCTGAAGCTTTCTTT
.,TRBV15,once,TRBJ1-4,CATSRGPSDGEKLFF,TGTGCCACCAGCAGAGGGCCGTCGGATGGGGAAAAACTGTTTTTT
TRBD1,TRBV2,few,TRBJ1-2,CASSERGQGDGYTF,TGTGCCAGCAGTGAACGTGGACAGGGTGATGGCTACACCTTC
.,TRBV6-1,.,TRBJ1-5,CASSTPGNQPQHF,TGTGCCAGCAGTACGCCAGGTAATCAGCCCCAGCATTTT
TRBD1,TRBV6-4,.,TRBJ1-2,CARLDRGGNYGYTF,TGTGCCAGACTCGACAGGGGGGGCAACTATGGCTACACCTTC
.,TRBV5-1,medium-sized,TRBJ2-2,CASSVDASGELFF,TGCGCCAGCAGCGTTGACGCGTCCGGGGAGCTGTTTTTT
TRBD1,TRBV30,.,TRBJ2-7,CACDRASSYEQYF,TGTGCCTGTGACAGGGCGAGCTCCTACGAGCAGTACTTC
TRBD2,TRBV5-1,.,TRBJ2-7,CASSFSSGGDEQYF,TGCGCCAGCAGCTTTTCTAGCGGGGGAGACGAGCAGTACTTC
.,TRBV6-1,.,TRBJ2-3,CASRRGPSTDTQYF,TGTGCTTCACGACGGGGCCCGAGCACAGATACGCAGTATTTT
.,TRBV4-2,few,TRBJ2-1,CASSQESLGHLNEQFF,TGTGCCAGCAGCCAAGAATCACTAGGCCACCTCAATGAGCAGTTCTTC
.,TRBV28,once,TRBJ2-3,CASSLSRGKGPFKSTDTQYF,TGTGCCAGCAGTTTATCACGAGGGAAGGGGCCGTTTAAAAGCACAGATACGCAGTATTTT
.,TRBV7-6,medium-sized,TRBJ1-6,CASSVGKSSYNSPLHF,TGTGCCAGCAGCGTAGGGAAGAGCTCCTATAATTCACCCCTCCACTTT
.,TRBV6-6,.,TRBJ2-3,CASSPLRGRSTDTQYF,TGTGCCAGCAGCCCCCTCCGGGGGCGGAGCACAGATACGCAGTATTTT
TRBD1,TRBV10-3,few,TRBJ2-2,CATTTGSNTGELFF,TGTGCCACGACGACAGGGTCTAACACCGGGGAGCTGTTTTTT
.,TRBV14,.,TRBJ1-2,CASSQLPASQGQTNYGYTF,TGTGCCAGCAGCCAACTACCCGCGAGCCAGGGGCAGACTAACTATGGCTACACCTTC
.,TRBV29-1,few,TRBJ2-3,CSVAGDSTDTQYF,TGCAGCGTTGCCGGGGACTCCACAGATACGCAGTATTTT
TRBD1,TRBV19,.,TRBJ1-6,CASSRGQGASYNSPLHF,TGTGCCAGTAGTCGAGGACAGGGGGCAAGCTATAATTCACCCCTCCACTTT
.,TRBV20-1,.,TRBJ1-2,CSADGYTF,TGCAGTGCCGATGGCTACACCTTC
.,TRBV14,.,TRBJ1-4,CASSQGPGLTNEKLFF,TGTGCCAGCAGCCAGGGACCGGGACTCACTAATGAAAAACTGTTTTTT
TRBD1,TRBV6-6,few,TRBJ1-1,CASSYGQGVNTEAFF,TGTGCCAGCAGTTACGGACAGGGAGTGAACACTGAAGCTTTCTTT
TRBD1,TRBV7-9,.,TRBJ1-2,CASSSIQGTYGYTF,TGTGCCAGCAGCTCAATACAGGGGACCTATGGCTACACCTTC
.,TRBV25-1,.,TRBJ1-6,CASSEKQGWFSPLHF,TGTGCCAGCAGTGAGAAACAGGGATGGTTTTCACCCCTCCACTTT
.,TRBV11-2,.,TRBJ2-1,CASSPELEYNEQFF,TGTGCCAGCAGCCCCGAGTTGGAGTACAATGAGCAGTTCTTC
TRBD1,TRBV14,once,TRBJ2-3,CASSPRQGFISDTQYF,TGTGCCAGCAGCCCCCGACAGGGCTTTATTTCAGATACGCAGTATTTT
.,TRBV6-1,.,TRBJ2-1,CASSEAGLKGNEQFF,TGTGCCAGCAGTGAAGCGGGGCTTAAAGGCAATGAGCAGTTCTTC
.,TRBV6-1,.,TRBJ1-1,CASSDLGGNTEAFF,TGTGCCAGCAGTGACTTAGGTGGGAACACTGAAGCTTTCTTT
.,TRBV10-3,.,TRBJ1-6,CAIREGASYNSPLHF,TGTGCCATCAGGGAAGGGGCTTCCTATAATTCACCCCTCCACTTT
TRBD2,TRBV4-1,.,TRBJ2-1,CASSQQTSVAEQFF,TGCGCCAGCAGCCAACAAACTAGCGTGGCTGAGCAGTTCTTC
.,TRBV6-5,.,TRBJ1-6,CASSYHGDDNSPLHF,TGTGCCAGCAGTTACCACGGGGATGATAATTCACCCCTCCACTTT
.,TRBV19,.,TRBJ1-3,CASSTGSATPVNIYF,TGTGCCAGTAGTACTGGGTCAGCCACCCCGGTGAACATATATTTT
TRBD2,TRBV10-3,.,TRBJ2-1,CAISGLAGNNEQFF,TGTGCCATCAGTGGGCTAGCGGGGAACAATGAGCAGTTCTTC
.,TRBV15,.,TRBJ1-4,CATSGYDSDNEKLFF,TGTGCCACCAGCGGCTACGACTCGGATAATGAAAAACTGTTTTTT
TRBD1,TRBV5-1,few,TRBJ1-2,CASSSTGGSLGGYTF,TGCGCCAGCAGCTCGACAGGGGGCAGTTTAGGTGGCTACACCTTC
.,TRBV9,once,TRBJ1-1,CASSTTGFGEAFF,TGTGCCAGCAGCACAACAGGGTTCGGTGAAGCTTTCTTT
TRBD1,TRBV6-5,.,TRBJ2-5,CASRGQGGQETQYF,TGTGCCAGCAGAGGACAGGGGGGACAAGAGACCCAGTACTTC
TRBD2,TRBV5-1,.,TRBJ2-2,CASSTGLAAGELFF,TGCGCCAGCAGCACGGGACTAGCCGCCGGGGAGCTGTTTTTT
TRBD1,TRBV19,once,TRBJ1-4,CASSDRTGWTEKLFF,TGTGCCAGTAGTGATAGGACAGGGTGGACGGAAAAACTGTTTTTT
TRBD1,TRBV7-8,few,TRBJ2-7,CASSLASTDRGGQYF,TGTGCCAGCAGCTTAGCTTCCACGGACAGGGGTGGGCAGTACTTC
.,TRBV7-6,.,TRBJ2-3,CASSFLVGDTQYF,TGTGCCAGCAGCTTCCTCGTGGGAGATACGCAGTATTTT
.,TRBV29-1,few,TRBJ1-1,CSVAYGSTEAFF,TGCAGCGTTGCTTACGGGAGCACTGAAGCTTTCTTT
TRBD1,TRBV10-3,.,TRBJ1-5,CAISESGQGAFQPQHF,TGTGCCATCAGTGAGTCAGGACAGGGGGCTTTTCAGCCCCAGCATTTT
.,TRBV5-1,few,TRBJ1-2,CASSLAPTASEGYTF,TGCGCCAGCAGCTTGGCCCCGACAGCTTCGGAGGGCTACACCTTC